These T cell receptor beta chains were read from a single sample in a study of T cells in Graves' hyperthyroidism and ophthalmopathy. TCRdb re-analysed the multiplex PCR reads in MiXCR, keeping a single row per CDR3 protein. The sample contains 50,000 to 75,000 distinct CDR3 sequences, 49% of which appear only once. Sequencing was performed on blood. The receptors stem from a woman aged 25 to 39 with Graves' ophthalmopathy. The CDR3 runs from the conserved cysteine through the conserved F or W. A D gene is named only where the DNA matches it firmly. Clone size, where shown, is once, few, many, or a class for clones that have expanded.

clone_size	v_call	d_call	j_call	cdr3_nt	cdr3_aa
.	TRBV30	.	TRBJ2-1	TGTGCCTGGATGCCGGTGGGTCGGAATGAGCAGTTCTTC	CAWMPVGRNEQFF
.	TRBV4-1	.	TRBJ1-4	TGCGCCAGCAGCCAAGATGCCGGGGGCGGAGCTAAGGAAAAACTGTTTTTT	CASSQDAGGGAKEKLFF
many	TRBV20-1	.	TRBJ2-7	TGCAGTGCTAGACCGGGAGAAGCTTCCTACGAGCAGTACTTC	CSARPGEASYEQYF
many	TRBV2	TRBD1	TRBJ1-5	TGTGCCAGCAAGATTGGCAGGGACAGGGTTCAGCCCCAGCATTTT	CASKIGRDRVQPQHF
many	TRBV29-1	.	TRBJ1-4	TGCAGCGTCGTCAGGGCGGGAGGTGAAAAACTGTTTTTT	CSVVRAGGEKLFF
many	TRBV20-1	TRBD2	TRBJ2-2	TGCAGTGCTAACCCCCCTGCGGGGGCCGGGGAGCTGTTTTTT	CSANPPAGAGELFF
.	TRBV5-1	.	TRBJ2-3	TGCGCCAGCAGCTTGGAGTCAGGGACAGATACGCAGTATTTT	CASSLESGTDTQYF
.	TRBV7-2	.	TRBJ2-1	TGTGCCAGCAGCTTAGGGGGTGAGCAAACGGATGAACAGTTCTTC	CASSLGGEQTDEQFF
many	TRBV7-3	TRBD2	TRBJ2-3	TGTGCCAGCAGCTTAAAAGGGAGGCGGGGGAACACAGATACGCAGTATTTT	CASSLKGRRGNTDTQYF
large	TRBV20-1	.	TRBJ1-2	TGCAGTGCTAGGAATCCGGTGGGCTATGGCTACACCTTC	CSARNPVGYGYTF
.	TRBV20-1	TRBD2	TRBJ2-1	TGCAGTGCTGGCGGTCTAGCGGGAGGGTGGGGCAATGAGCAGTTCTTC	CSAGGLAGGWGNEQFF
.	TRBV29-1	.	TRBJ2-2	TGCAGCGTCGGTGATGCAGGGGTCGCCGGGGAGCTGTTTTTT	CSVGDAGVAGELFF
few	TRBV10-2	TRBD2	TRBJ2-1	TGCGCCAGCCAAGATCGGACTAGCAGCTTAACGAGGTCCTACAATGAGCAGTTCTTC	CASQDRTSSLTRSYNEQFF
many	TRBV27	.	TRBJ2-7	TGTGCCAGCAGTATACTCTACGAGCAGTACTTC	CASSILYEQYF
many	TRBV29-1	.	TRBJ2-1	TGCAGCGTTGAAGACAGGGTTCAAACCTACAATGAGCAGTTCTTC	CSVEDRVQTYNEQFF
.	TRBV7-2	.	TRBJ2-7	TGTGCCAGCAGCTGGTTACGGGGGAGCAACGAGCAGTACTTC	CASSWLRGSNEQYF
.	TRBV20-1	.	TRBJ1-1	TGCAGTGCTAGACCGTACATGAACATTGAAGCTTTCTTT	CSARPYMNIEAFF
many	TRBV11-1	.	TRBJ2-2	TGTGCCAGCAGCTTATCAGGGGCCGGGGAGCTGTTTTTT	CASSLSGAGELFF
many	TRBV28	.	TRBJ1-2	TGTGCCAGCAGTCCCAACTCGGGGGGGCAGATTGGCTACACCTTC	CASSPNSGGQIGYTF
many	TRBV7-2	TRBD1	TRBJ1-4	TGTGCCAGCAGCTCGAGGACAGGGGAGGAAAAACTGTTTTTT	CASSSRTGEEKLFF
.	TRBV20-1	.	TRBJ2-7	TGCAGTGCTAGACCTGGGAGGACACCCAACAATGAGCAGTACTTC	CSARPGRTPNNEQYF
.	TRBV20-1	.	TRBJ1-2	TGCAGTGCTAGGCCCAGATCTAACTATGGCTACACCTTC	CSARPRSNYGYTF
many	TRBV12-3/TRBV12-4	.	TRBJ1-5	TGTGCCAGCAGTTTGGCGGGGGGCCATAGCAATCAGCCCCAGCATTTT	CASSLAGGHSNQPQHF
.	TRBV7-9	TRBD2	TRBJ2-3	TGTGCCAGCAGCTTGGGGGTGGGGAGGGCAGATACGCAGTATTTT	CASSLGVGRADTQYF
many	TRBV19	.	TRBJ2-7	TGTGCCAGTAGTTTGAGGACAGTTGACGAGCAGTACTTC	CASSLRTVDEQYF
many	TRBV7-3	TRBD1	TRBJ2-2	TGTGCCAGCAGCTCGACAGGGTCCGGGGAGCTGTTTTTT	CASSSTGSGELFF
many	TRBV20-1	.	TRBJ2-5	TGCAGTGCTAGAAGAGAAGAGACCCAGTACTTC	CSARREETQYF
once	TRBV14	TRBD1	TRBJ1-1	TGTGCCAGCAGCCGAGGACAGGGGAACACTGAAGCTTTCTTT	CASSRGQGNTEAFF
many	TRBV7-8	.	TRBJ1-5	TGTGCCAGCAGCCCAAGTGTGGGGGGCCCTCAGCCCCAGCATTTT	CASSPSVGGPQPQHF
many	TRBV19	TRBD2	TRBJ2-5	TGTGCCAGTAGTATGACTAGCGGGAGTGCGGAGACCCAGTACTTC	CASSMTSGSAETQYF
many	TRBV12-3/TRBV12-4	.	TRBJ2-7	TGTGCCAGCAGAGATAGAAGCGAGCAGTACTTC	CASRDRSEQYF
medium-sized	TRBV29-1	TRBD2	TRBJ2-1	TGCAGCGTTACTAGCGGGAGTGTTAATGAGCAGTTCTTC	CSVTSGSVNEQFF
.	TRBV20-1	.	TRBJ1-6	TGCAGTGCCCAAAGGGACGGACCCTACTATAATTCACCCCTCCACTTT	CSAQRDGPYYNSPLHF
many	TRBV11-2	.	TRBJ2-7	TGTGCCAGCAGCTTGAATCCACGGGGTGACGAGCAGTACTTC	CASSLNPRGDEQYF
many	TRBV6-2/TRBV6-3	.	TRBJ2-3	TGTGCCAGCAGACCACACTCCGGGACGGCCACCGTCGATACGCAGTATTTT	CASRPHSGTATVDTQYF
many	TRBV6-1	.	TRBJ2-7	TGTGCCAGCAGAACTGGCGGGGGCGCCTACGAGCAGTACTTC	CASRTGGGAYEQYF
.	TRBV10-3	TRBD2	TRBJ2-1	TGTGCCATCAGTGAGTCGGGGGAGGGCCGATTTAACAATGAGCAGTTCTTC	CAISESGEGRFNNEQFF
.	TRBV7-3	TRBD1	TRBJ1-1	TGTGCCAGCAGCCCGACAGGGAGGGCTTTCTTT	CASSPTGRAFF
many	TRBV19	.	TRBJ2-7	TGTGCCAGTAGCTTACAGGCTAACGAGCAGTACTTC	CASSLQANEQYF
many	TRBV6-1	.	TRBJ2-6	TGTGCCAGCAGTGAAGCACGCTCTGGGGCCAACGTCCTGACTTTC	CASSEARSGANVLTF
.	TRBV20-1	.	TRBJ1-2	TGCAGTGCCAGAGAAGGGTTCCCTTACGGCTACACCTTC	CSAREGFPYGYTF
.	TRBV29-1	TRBD1	TRBJ2-6	TGCAGCGTTGAAGTTGACAGGGGGCTTGGGGCCAACGTCCTGACTTTC	CSVEVDRGLGANVLTF
many	TRBV12-3/TRBV12-4	.	TRBJ1-4	TGTGCCAGCACTCTAGGACAGTCTAATGAAAAACTGTTTTTT	CASTLGQSNEKLFF
many	TRBV7-3	.	TRBJ1-6	TGTGCCAGCAGCTTAAGGGGAAATAATTCACCCCTCCACTTT	CASSLRGNNSPLHF
.	TRBV7-7	.	TRBJ2-1	TGTGCTAGCGGTTCAAGCTCCTACAATGAGCAGTTCTTC	CASGSSSYNEQFF
.	TRBV10-3	.	TRBJ2-7	TGTGCCATCAGTTATGGACAGCAAAACTCCTACGAGCAGTACTTC	CAISYGQQNSYEQYF
.	TRBV14	.	TRBJ1-4	TGTGCCAGCAGCCGATTGGGAGGGGCCGGGGAAAAACTGTTTTTT	CASSRLGGAGEKLFF
.	TRBV11-3	TRBD1	TRBJ1-3	TGTGCCAGCAGCCCCGGACAGGGATTCACCATATATTTT	CASSPGQGFTIYF
many	TRBV6-5	.	TRBJ1-4	TGTGCCAGCAGTTACGGGACACTTAATGAAAAACTGTTTTTT	CASSYGTLNEKLFF